Below are 21 T cell receptor beta chains sequenced from a single sample in a study of neoadjuvant anti-PD-1 for oral cavity cancer. Time point specified: after neoadjuvant nivolumab, at surgical resection. Sequenced by immunoSEQ multiplex PCR; TCRdb stores in-frame clones only, minus some. In the table there are tens of thousands of clones, about 25% of which are singletons. The specimen comprised tumor tissue, sampled after nivolumab (anti-PD-1) treatment. These receptors originate from a person between 40 and 79 years old with oral cavity squamous cell carcinoma.

This clone came up a few times. The chain joins TRBV5-1 to TRBJ2-7; D unresolved. This CDR3 has 13 amino acids. The germline gives CDR1 SGHRS, CDR2 YFSETQ. Trimming removed 0 bases at V and 6 bases at J, with 10 bases between. CDR3 nucleotides: TGCGCCAGCAGCTTGGGCGGTGACCGCGAGCAGTACTTC. Its protein product is CASSLGGDREQYF.

This clone was counted a single time. The V call is TRBV6-5, the J call TRBJ1-3; TRBD1 is a possible D gene (5 bases). The ends were cut back, 0 bases at V and 3 bases at J, with 9 bases in the middle. Germline V lookup: CDR1 MNHEY, CDR2 SVGAGI. The CDR3 consists of 15 residues. The CDR3 sequence: CASSYSGGRGNTIYF. CDR3 DNA sequence: TGTGCCAGCAGTTACTCGGGGGGACGTGGAAACACCATATATTTT.

This clone turned up a few times. The rearrangement links TRBV11-2 to TRBJ1-4; D ambiguous. This CDR3 is 15 amino acids long. Germline CDR1 is SGHAT and CDR2 is FQNNGV. The V end lost 1 base, the J end lost 3 bases, and 9 bases lay between the germline ends. The CDR3 region is CASSLVLQPNEKLFF. The DNA for the CDR3 is TGTGCCAGCAGCTTAGTCCTACAGCCTAATGAAAAACTGTTTTTT.

The chain combines TRBV15 with TRBJ2-6; unclear D gene. In germline, CDR1 is LNHNV, CDR2 YYDKDF (reference sequence). The CDR3 consists of 15 residues. V was trimmed by 3 bases and J by 2 bases, leaving 8 bases between them. The chain's CDR3 is CATSRRKTGANVLTF. CDR3 nucleotide sequence: TGTGCCACCAGCAGGAGAAAAACTGGGGCCAACGTCCTGACTTTC.

The rearrangement links TRBV5-6 to TRBJ1-6, with D possibly TRBD1 on 5 matching bases. Germline lookup yields CDR1 SGHDT and CDR2 YYEEEE. CDR3 length equals 12 residues. The germline V and J ends were trimmed by 3 bases and 9 bases, with 7 bases remaining between them. CDR3 DNA sequence: TGTGCCAGCAGCTCTAGGGGTTCACCCCTCCACTTT. Residues: CASSSRGSPLHF.

The chain carries TRBV30 and TRBJ1-2; D ambiguous. The V gene lost 3 bases and the J gene lost 14 bases, with 19 bases spanning the gap. CDR3 length: 12 amino acids. Germline assignment: CDR1 GTSNPN and CDR2 SVGIG (reference sequence). The CDR3 loop reads CAWRRIDGAGTF. CDR3 nucleotide sequence: TGTGCCTGGAGGAGGATTGACGGTGCGGGGACCTTC. The variable domain in full, completed from reference TRBV30 and TRBJ1-2, reads SQTIHQWPATLVQPVGSPLSLECTVEGTSNPNLYWYRQAAGRGLQLLFYSVGIGQISSEVPQNLSASRPQDRQFILSSKKLLLSDSGFYLCAWRRIDGAGTFGSGTRLTVV.

This clone was seen ten or more times. The chain couples TRBV7-9 to TRBJ1-1; D gene ambiguous. The germline V gene encodes CDR1 SEHNR and CDR2 FQNEAQ (reference sequence). V was trimmed by 11 bases and J by 6 bases, leaving 16 bases between them. The CDR3 extends over 12 amino acids. In DNA, the CDR3 is TGTGCCGGTATAATGGTGTCTGCTGAAGCTTTCTTT. Translating it yields CAGIMVSAEAFF.

The chain employs TRBV18 and TRBJ2-7; 9 nucleotides line up with TRBD2. Germline CDR1 reads KGHSH; CDR2 reads LQKENI. This CDR3 comprises 16 residues. The trim removed 5 bases at V and 0 bases at J, leaving 8 bases unmatched. DNA of the CDR3: TGTGCCAGCTCATCCAGGGGTAGCGGGAGCTCCTACGAGCAGTACTTC. This translates into CASSSRGSGSSYEQYF.

At least ten counts were recorded for this clone. V is TRBV11-2 and J is TRBJ1-1; D not certain. Germline-derived CDR1 and CDR2 are SGHAT and FQNNGV. The CDR3 runs 11 residues. Trimming removed 3 bases from V and 8 bases from J, with 7 bases in between. In DNA, the CDR3 is TGTGCCAGCAGCTTCTCCCAGGAAGCTTTCTTT. Its protein product is CASSFSQEAFF.

This clone is medium-sized. The CDR3 DNA reads TGTGCCAGTTACGCCGTTGGGGAGCTGTTTTTT. This gives the protein CASYAVGELFF. This chain joins TRBV6-1 and TRBJ2-2, with no clear D. V was cut by 9 bases and J by 8 bases, with 10 bases left in between. CDR3 length: 11 residues. Germline CDR1 is MNHNS and CDR2 is SASEGT.

The J gene is TRBJ1-1, the V gene TRBV7-9; perhaps TRBD1 as D (6 bases). Germline CDR1 is SEHNR and CDR2 is FQNEAQ (reference sequence). The CDR3 covers 15 residues. V was clipped by 5 bases and J by 4 bases, with 17 bases between them. CDR3 region: CASSNQQGFGTEAFF. The CDR3 DNA reads as TGTGCCAGCAGCAACCAACAGGGATTCGGCACTGAAGCTTTCTTT.

The CDR3 reads CASRGAGFTDTQYF. CDR3 nucleotides: TGCGCCAGCCGAGGCGCGGGGTTCACAGATACGCAGTATTTT. This chain joins TRBV5-1 and TRBJ2-3; a possible D gene is TRBD2 (6 bases). CDR1 and CDR2 from the germline V gene are SGHRS and YFSETQ. This CDR3 comprises 14 residues. V was pared by 7 bases and J by 2 bases, with 14 bases between. The variable domain in full, with the rest retrieved from reference TRBV5-1 and TRBJ2-3, is KAGVTQTPRYLIKTRGQQVTLSCSPISGHRSVSWYQQTPGQGLQFLFEYFSETQRNKGNFPGRFSGRQFSNSRSEMNVSTLELGDSALYLCASRGAGFTDTQYFGPGTRLTVL.

This clone was recorded a few times. The genes are TRBV6-5 and TRBJ2-7; D remains ambiguous. The CDR3 loop spans 12 amino acids. The germline CDR1 and CDR2 sequences are MNHEY and SVGAGI. V was clipped by 4 bases and J by 2 bases, with 6 bases between them. CDR3 in amino acids: CASSSSTYEQYF. The CDR3 DNA reads TGTGCCAGCAGTTCGTCGACCTACGAGCAGTACTTC.

The chain uses TRBV15 and TRBJ2-7, with D hard to call. The V end lost 3 bases, the J end lost 0 bases, and 12 bases lay between the germline ends. Germline V gene sequence: CDR1 LNHNV, CDR2 YYDKDF (reference sequence). This CDR3 has 15 amino acids. The CDR3 DNA reads TGTGCCACCAGCAGCAATCCCTCGGGCTCCTACGAGCAGTACTTC. Its translation is CATSSNPSGSYEQYF. The whole variable domain, filled in from reference TRBV15 and TRBJ2-7, reads DAMVIQNPRYQVTQFGKPVTLSCSQTLNHNVMYWYQQKSSQAPKLLFHYYDKDFNNEADTPDNFQSRRPNTSFCFLDIRSPGLGDTAMYLCATSSNPSGSYEQYFGPGTRLTVT.

The DNA of the CDR3 is TGTGCCAGCAGCTTACAGGGGGGGTTGCCTGGCTACACCTTC. This sequence encodes CASSLQGGLPGYTF. This chain connects TRBV7-9 to TRBJ1-2; 7 nucleotides match TRBD1. This CDR3 comprises 14 residues. Germline trimming cut 2 bases from V and 7 bases from J; bases unmatched to any gene: 7. In germline, CDR1 is SEHNR, CDR2 FQNEAQ (reference sequence).

This clone was detected only a few times. The chain combines TRBV5-1 with TRBJ2-7; D not certain. V was pared by 5 bases and J by 5 bases, with 14 bases between. The CDR3 loop spans 13 amino acids. Germline V gives CDR1 SGHRS, CDR2 YFSETQ. This CDR3 reads CASRVALRDEQYF. CDR3 sequence (DNA): TGCGCCAGCAGGGTGGCACTCCGGGACGAGCAGTACTTC.

The V and J genes are TRBV7-9 and TRBJ1-5; TRBD1 matches at 8 bases. The CDR3 is made up of 15 amino acids. The J segment lost 3 bases and the V segment lost 3 bases, leaving 4 bases of the junction unmatched. The germline V gene has CDR1 SEHNR and CDR2 FQNEAQ (reference sequence). Here the CDR3 reads CASSLGTGLNQPQHF. Written as DNA, the CDR3 is TGTGCCAGCAGCTTGGGGACAGGTCTCAATCAGCCCCAGCATTTT.

This clone was counted between two and nine times. V is TRBV4-1 and J is TRBJ1-2; 10 bases line up with TRBD1. With 3 bases clipped from V and 5 bases from J, the junction kept 0 bases outside the gene matches. This CDR3 region has 13 residues. The germline CDR1 and CDR2 sequences are MGHRA and YSYEKL. The chain's CDR3 is CASSQGQGYGYTF. For the CDR3, the DNA is TGCGCCAGCAGCCAGGGACAGGGGTATGGCTACACCTTC.

V gene TRBV6-5 combines with J gene TRBJ2-6; tentative D call: TRBD1 (6 bases). The CDR3 runs 15 residues. In germline, CDR1 is MNHEY, CDR2 SVGAGI. V gave up 5 bases and J gave up 1 base, with 9 bases separating them. The CDR3: CASSTQGSGANVLTF. CDR3 DNA sequence: TGTGCCAGCAGTACCCAGGGGTCTGGGGCCAACGTCCTGACTTTC.

This clone has a single count. V is TRBV9 and J is TRBJ1-1; a possible D gene is TRBD1 (5 bases). V was shortened by 0 bases and J by 0 bases, with 9 bases between the two germline ends. The CDR3 length is 15 residues. Looked up from germline, CDR1 is SGDLS and CDR2 is YYNGEE. In DNA form, the CDR3 reads TGTGCCAGCAGCGTAGGAGGGACCATGAACACTGAAGCTTTCTTT. This encodes CASSVGGTMNTEAFF.

The CDR3 nucleotides are TGTGCCAGCCAACTCGGACAGGGCAAGTACCACGAGCAGTACTTC. Its protein product is CASQLGQGKYHEQYF. The chain couples TRBV28 to TRBJ2-7, with 8 nucleotides matching TRBD1. This CDR3 spans 15 amino acids. V trimming: 8 bases; J trimming: 5 bases; junction bases outside the gene matches: 14. Germline lookup yields CDR1 MDHEN and CDR2 SYDVKM.